The entry below gives a single TCR beta chain sequence along with its context. This sample was taken from a study of blood T cell repertoires in COVID-19. The data were produced by immunoSEQ multiplex PCR, yet TCRdb's version contains in-frame clones alone and is incomplete. The repertoire holds about 360,000 clones, 80% to 90% seen once, with 7.1% in the top ten. V dropped 5 bases and J dropped 5; count of bases not matched to a gene: 6. The CDR3 has 14 amino acids. In germline, CDR1 is MNHNS, CDR2 SASEGT. The source material was peripheral blood. The rearrangement uses TRBV6-1 and TRBJ1-1; 9 bases map to TRBD1. This sequence originates from a woman aged 55-75 years with COVID-19, enrolled during active disease. CDR3 sequence (DNA): TGTGCCAGCAGTTTAGGTGGGACAGGGACTGAAGCTTTCTTT. Amino acids: CASSLGGTGTEAFF.